The rows below give T cell receptor beta chains drawn from one sample of a study of cytomegalovirus exposure and HLA in healthy donors. Profiled with immunoSEQ multiplex PCR; TCRdb holds only in-frame clones, not every one. The sample yields 130,000 or so clones, 80% to 90% seen once. The specimen was PBMCs. The receptors derive from a woman younger than 35 in good health and CMV-seropositive. Each CDR3 is given with its conserved first and last residue. The D gene is left open where the match is weak. Not all rows give a size; the values are once, few, many and, for expanded clones, a class.

clone size,D gene,J gene,V gene,CDR3 DNA,CDR3 protein
-,-,TRBJ1-1,TRBV14,TGTGCCAGCAGCCAGAGGAAGGCGAACACTGAAGCTTTCTTT,CASSQRKANTEAFF
-,TRBD1,TRBJ2-2,TRBV5-1,TGCGCCAGCAGCTTGGAAGGGGGCGGCACCGGGGAGCTGTTTTTT,CASSLEGGGTGELFF
-,-,TRBJ2-7,TRBV5-4,TGTGCCAGCAGCTTGGTAGAGCAGGACGAGCAGTACTTC,CASSLVEQDEQYF
few,-,TRBJ2-3,TRBV2,TGTGCCAGCAGCTACACAGATACGCAGTATTTT,CASSYTDTQYF
-,TRBD1,TRBJ2-1,TRBV10-1,TGCGCCAGCGGTGGGACAGTGGATGAGCAGTTCTTC,CASGGTVDEQFF
-,-,TRBJ2-7,TRBV27,TGTGCCAGCAGTCTAACGGGTGCCGAGCAGTACTTC,CASSLTGAEQYF
-,TRBD2,TRBJ2-7,TRBV6-1,TGTGCCAGCAGTGGATCGGGGGGAGCCTACGAGCAGTACTTC,CASSGSGGAYEQYF
-,TRBD1,TRBJ2-7,TRBV11-1,TGTGCCAGCAGTTTCGAACCGGGACAGGGTTCATACGAGCAGTACTTC,CASSFEPGQGSYEQYF
-,TRBD1,TRBJ2-5,TRBV13,TGTGCCAGCAGCAATAGACAGGGGGCGGTGGAGACCCAGTACTTC,CASSNRQGAVETQYF
-,-,TRBJ2-4,TRBV4-1,TGCGCCAGCAGCCAAATGACAGAAAGCGCCAAAAACATTCAGTACTTC,CASSQMTESAKNIQYF
-,-,TRBJ1-1,TRBV7-3,TGTGCCAGCAGCAACACAGGGACTGAAGCTTTCTTT,CASSNTGTEAFF
once,TRBD1,TRBJ2-7,TRBV15,TGTGCCACCAGCAACTGGACAGGGGTGACCTACGAGCAGTACTTC,CATSNWTGVTYEQYF
-,-,TRBJ2-1,TRBV7-9,TGTGCCAGCAGCTTCCAGACAGAGCAGTTCTTC,CASSFQTEQFF
-,-,TRBJ1-1,TRBV2,TGTGCCAGCGGTCACAGTTGGAACACTGAAGCTTTCTTT,CASGHSWNTEAFF
-,TRBD2,TRBJ2-3,TRBV5-1,TGCGCCAGCAGCTCCGCGACTAGCGGCACAGATACGCAGTATTTT,CASSSATSGTDTQYF
-,-,TRBJ1-1,TRBV7-2,TGTGCCAGCAGCTTTTCGGTAAACACTGAAGCTTTCTTT,CASSFSVNTEAFF
once,TRBD2,TRBJ2-7,TRBV13,TGTGCCAGCAGCGGGGAGGGACTAACTGGGATCTACGAGCAGTACTTC,CASSGEGLTGIYEQYF